The 4 T cell receptor beta chains presented below share a single source sample, sequenced in a study of blood T cells in healthy people across ages. Primed by a sample-barcoded 5' primer and a J-beta primer mix, a second PCR proceeded for roughly 6 to 12 cycles. TCRdb independently ran MiXCR on the 5' RACE reads; one entry per CDR3 protein. The sample holds approximately 780,000 distinct CDR3 sequences, roughly 26% seen once. The data also belong to a second study, concerning T cells of mothers and their children.

Sequences were obtained from blood. The receptors stem from a boy aged 5-17 years in good health.

The chain is built from TRBV7-2 and TRBJ2-5; D is uncertain. CDR3 length: 13 residues. Germline V lookup: CDR1 SGHTA, CDR2 FQGNSA. Trimming shortened V by 3 bases and J by 0 bases, and 5 bases separated the two germline ends. This CDR3 is CASSFNNQETQYF. The CDR3 DNA reads TGTGCCAGCAGCTTTAACAACCAAGAGACCCAGTACTTC. Looking up the rest from reference TRBV7-2 and TRBJ2-5 gives the full variable domain: GAGVSQSPSNKVTEKGKDVELRCDPISGHTALYWYRQSLGQGLEFLIYFQGNSAPDKSGLPSDRFSAERTGGSVSTLTIQRTQQEDSAVYLCASSFNNQETQYFGPGTRLLVL.

The V call is TRBV6-1, the J call TRBJ1-3; D is unclear. The CDR3 has 15 amino acids. Germline-derived CDR1 and CDR2 are MNHNS and SASEGT. V was trimmed by 2 bases and J by 0 bases, leaving 8 bases between them. CDR3 DNA: TGTGCCAGCAGTGAATTCGTGAGCTCTGGAAACACCATATATTTT. Residues: CASSEFVSSGNTIYF.

The rearrangement links TRBV7-2 to TRBJ2-5, with 11 bases lining up with TRBD2. Germline CDR1 and CDR2: SGHTA and FQGNSA. The junction had 21 bases not matched to a gene; V was cut back by 5 bases and J by 4 bases. The CDR3 sequence is 20 residues long. The CDR3 reads CASSPAPPSGGKSGRETQYF. Written as DNA, the CDR3 is TGTGCCAGCAGCCCAGCCCCCCCTAGCGGGGGGAAGTCGGGCAGAGAGACCCAGTACTTC. The full variable domain, with the rest looked up from reference TRBV7-2 and TRBJ2-5, is GAGVSQSPSNKVTEKGKDVELRCDPISGHTALYWYRQSLGQGLEFLIYFQGNSAPDKSGLPSDRFSAERTGGSVSTLTIQRTQQEDSAVYLCASSPAPPSGGKSGRETQYFGPGTRLLVL.

The chain joins TRBV20-1 to TRBJ1-1, with D perhaps TRBD1 (5 bases). This CDR3 contains 12 residues. The germline V and J ends were trimmed by 6 bases and 4 bases, with 12 bases remaining between them. Germline loops: CDR1 DFQATT, CDR2 SNEGSKA (reference sequence). CDR3 sequence reads: CSAPRQGTEAFF. In DNA, the CDR3 is TGCAGTGCCCCAAGGCAGGGCACTGAAGCTTTCTTT.